The next 7 T cell receptor beta chains were all read from a single sample in a study of regulatory T cells in long-lasting Graves disease. iRepertoire HTBI primers and Arm-PCR of CDR3 regions built TCR beta libraries. A single record per CDR3 protein comes from TCRdb applying MiXCR to the multiplex PCR reads. The table includes nearly 350,000 distinct CDR3 sequences, roughly a fifth detected once. Time point: persistent/refractory GD, antithyroid drugs over 5 years with positive TRAb. Extracted PBMC RNA gave rise to the TCR library. Sequences were derived from peripheral blood mononuclear cells (PBMCs), sampled when the disease was refractory, from a patient treated with antithyroid drugs. These TCRs come from a female donor with Graves disease.

This clonotype came up many times. The gene calls are TRBV7-2 and TRBJ1-1; D is possibly TRBD1 (5 bases). V was pared by 5 bases and J by 1 base, with 8 bases between. Germline CDR1 reads SGHTA; CDR2 reads FQGNSA. CDR3 size: 13 residues. CDR3: CASSPGWNTEAFF. CDR3 in DNA: TGTGCCAGCAGCCCAGGGTGGAACACTGAAGCTTTCTTT.

This clonotype has at least ten counts. The V gene is TRBV6-1, the J gene TRBJ2-2, with unresolved D. Trimming took 7 bases from V and 7 from J, leaving 13 bases between them. Germline-derived CDR1 and CDR2 are MNHNS and SASEGT. This CDR3 has 13 amino acids. The CDR3 is CASKGYMDGELFF. The CDR3 nucleotides read TGTGCCAGCAAGGGTTACATGGACGGGGAGCTGTTTTTT.

There are a few counts of this clonotype. The chain combines TRBV7-8 with TRBJ2-7; D possibly corresponds to TRBD2 (6 bases). The germline gives CDR1 SGHVS, CDR2 FQNEAQ. V was clipped by 0 bases and J by 4 bases, with 13 bases between them. The CDR3 has 15 residues. The CDR3 sequence: CASSLANGGAYEQYF. The CDR3 DNA follows: TGTGCCAGCAGCTTAGCCAACGGCGGGGCGTACGAGCAGTACTTC.

V usage is TRBV7-2 and J usage is TRBJ1-6; no reliable D call. The CDR3 is made up of 15 amino acids. CDR1 is SGHTA, CDR2 FQGNSA, per germline. The V gene lost 4 bases and the J gene lost 0 bases, with 7 bases spanning the gap. CDR3 DNA sequence: TGTGCCAGCAGCTCCGCGGACTCCTATAATTCACCCCTCCACTTT. It is translated as CASSSADSYNSPLHF.

This clonotype was seen repeatedly, ten times or more. The V gene is TRBV5-5, the J gene TRBJ2-2, with TRBD2 matching 10 bases. The CDR3 covers 15 residues. Germline V gives CDR1 SGHKS, CDR2 YYEKEE (reference sequence). V was clipped by 6 bases and J by 0 bases; unmatched bases: 2. CDR3 loop: CASTGLAANTGELFF. In DNA form, the CDR3 reads TGTGCCAGCACCGGACTAGCGGCGAACACCGGGGAGCTGTTTTTT.

The chain has TRBV9 and TRBJ1-2; no firm D call. The CDR3 totals 15 residues. Germline V gene data show CDR1 as SGDLS and CDR2 as YYNGEE. Between the trimmed V and J ends, which lost 4 bases and 8 bases, there was a span of 21 bases. CDR3 sequence reads: CASSPRGGVSGGYTF. The CDR3 DNA is TGTGCCAGCAGCCCTAGAGGAGGTGTTTCGGGAGGCTACACCTTC.

This clonotype was detected many times. The V and J genes are TRBV7-2 and TRBJ2-7; 15 nucleotides line up with TRBD2. Per germline, CDR1 SGHTA and CDR2 FQGNSA. Trimming removed 0 bases from V and 2 bases from J; junction bases left unmatched: 2. CDR3 length: 17 amino acids. DNA for the CDR3: TGTGCCAGCAGCTTAGCGGGACTAGCGGGAGGACCCTACGAGCAGTACTTC. Translated, it gives CASSLAGLAGGPYEQYF.